A selection of T cell receptor beta chains follows, all from one sample in a study of shared clonotypes between healthy human individuals. The method was immunoSEQ multiplex PCR; TCRdb's version includes in-frame clones alone and lacks a portion of them. In the table there are around 700,000 clones, about two thirds of which are singletons. The sample was memory CD4+ T cells sorted from blood. These receptors all come from a woman aged 25-40 years in good health. Both conserved end residues are part of each CDR3. A D gene is named only where the DNA matches it firmly. Clone size, where shown, is once, few, many, or a class for clones that have expanded.

TRBV28	16	TRBD1	.	TRBJ1-5	TGTGCCAGCAGTTTCTTTGGGCGGGACAGGCATCAGCCCCAGCATTTT	CASSFFGRDRHQPQHF
TRBV7-8	13	.	.	TRBJ1-1	TGTGCCAGCAGCCTTCGTCTGGGGACTGAAGCTTTCTTT	CASSLRLGTEAFF
TRBV6-5	12	.	.	TRBJ1-2	TGTGCCAGCAGCCGGGGGGGCTATGGCTACACCTTC	CASSRGGYGYTF
TRBV7-3	15	.	few	TRBJ2-1	TGTGCCAGCAGCTTATCAGGGGCAGCTTATAATGAGCAGTTCTTC	CASSLSGAAYNEQFF
TRBV9	15	.	.	TRBJ1-3	TGTGCCAGCAGCGTACAGGGTAGCTCTGGAAACACCATATATTTT	CASSVQGSSGNTIYF
TRBV9	15	TRBD2	.	TRBJ2-7	TGTGCCAGCAGTGGGCTAGCGGAGGGGAACTACGAGCAGTACTTC	CASSGLAEGNYEQYF
TRBV5-4	16	TRBD2	once	TRBJ2-3	TGTGCCAGCAGCCCCGCGGAGCGGGAGGCTACAGATACGCAGTATTTT	CASSPAEREATDTQYF
TRBV16	15	TRBD1	.	TRBJ1-5	TGTGCCAGCAGCCAGACAGGGCTGAGCAATCAGCCCCAGCATTTT	CASSQTGLSNQPQHF
TRBV29-1	9	.	few	TRBJ2-7	TGCAGCGTTCCCTACGAGCAGTACTTC	CSVPYEQYF
TRBV2	14	.	.	TRBJ1-2	TGTGCCAGCAGTGGACTACAGGGAGTCTATGGCTACACCTTC	CASSGLQGVYGYTF
TRBV5-1	15	TRBD2	.	TRBJ2-1	TGCGCCAGCTCCCGGACTAGCGGGAGTATTAATGAGCAGTTCTTC	CASSRTSGSINEQFF
TRBV28	15	TRBD2	once	TRBJ2-1	TGTGCCAGCATCCGTGGCGGGAGCACCTACAATGAGCAGTTCTTC	CASIRGGSTYNEQFF
TRBV7-4	20	TRBD1	few	TRBJ2-3	TGTGCCAGCAGCTTAAAGGCCCGGGGACAGGGTTGGGTAGGGGCAGATACGCAGTATTTT	CASSLKARGQGWVGADTQYF
TRBV27	17	.	.	TRBJ2-7	TGTGCCAGCCGGAACCCCCGGATGGCGGGGTCTTACTACGAGCAGTACTTC	CASRNPRMAGSYYEQYF
TRBV5-1	14	.	.	TRBJ2-1	TGCGCCAGCAGCGCCGACGGACTGGCAAATGAGCAGTTCTTC	CASSADGLANEQFF
TRBV5-1	15	.	.	TRBJ2-2	TGCGCCAGCAGCTTGGTTAGCATAAGCTCCGGGGAGCTGTTTTTT	CASSLVSISSGELFF
TRBV2	13	TRBD2	once	TRBJ2-3	TGTGCCAGCTCTGGGGGGGGGACAGATACGCAGTATTTT	CASSGGGTDTQYF
TRBV19	14	TRBD1	few	TRBJ1-4	TGTGCCACCAAACTCGGGACAGCGAATGAAAAACTGTTTTTT	CATKLGTANEKLFF
TRBV6-4	16	TRBD2	.	TRBJ2-1	TGTGCCAGCAGTTGGACTAGCGGGAGGCCGAGCAATGAGCAGTTCTTC	CASSWTSGRPSNEQFF
TRBV4-1	19	TRBD2	.	TRBJ2-3	TGCGCCAGCAGCCAAGATCCATATTCGACTAGCGGGAGGCAGGTTGGGCAGTATTTT	CASSQDPYSTSGRQVGQYF
TRBV9	15	TRBD2	.	TRBJ2-7	TGTGCCAGCAGCCCAATGGGACTAGCGGGCTACGAGCAGTACTTC	CASSPMGLAGYEQYF
TRBV6-1	15	TRBD1	.	TRBJ1-2	TGTGCCAGCTTTTCAGGGGGACAGTTTAACTATGGCTACACCTTC	CASFSGGQFNYGYTF
TRBV18	14	.	.	TRBJ2-3	TGTGCCAGCTCACCACCGTACAATAGAGATACGCAGTATTTT	CASSPPYNRDTQYF
TRBV7-9	14	.	.	TRBJ2-5	TGTGCCAGCAGCTTGGACACGTACCAAGAGACCCAGTACTTC	CASSLDTYQETQYF
TRBV28	13	.	.	TRBJ1-2	TGTGCCAGCAGTTTAACGGGAACCTATGGCTACACCTTC	CASSLTGTYGYTF
TRBV14	14	TRBD2	.	TRBJ2-7	TGTGCCAGCAGCCCTCTAGCGGGCCCCTACGAGCAGTACTTC	CASSPLAGPYEQYF
TRBV15	15	.	.	TRBJ1-1	TGTGCCACCAGCAGGGGACTTGAGGGGCTGCGAGAAACTTTCTTT	CATSRGLEGLRETFF
TRBV19	13	.	once	TRBJ2-5	TGTGCCAGTAGTATCAACCCCGTCCAGACCCAGTACTTC	CASSINPVQTQYF
TRBV7-3	13	.	.	TRBJ1-1	TGTGCCAGCAGCACGTCCGTCGGCACTGAAGCTTTCTTT	CASSTSVGTEAFF
TRBV29-1	17	.	.	TRBJ2-2	TGCAGCGTTGGTGGGGTACAGGATACCGTGTCAATAGGGGAGCTGTTTTTT	CSVGGVQDTVSIGELFF
TRBV2	13	.	.	TRBJ2-1	TGTGCCAGCAGTTTGGTCAGGGCTCATGAGCAGTTCTTC	CASSLVRAHEQFF
TRBV27	14	TRBD1	.	TRBJ1-1	TGTGCCAGCAGTCCTCAGGACAGGGGGCGTTTCGCTTTCTTT	CASSPQDRGRFAFF
TRBV7-8	13	.	.	TRBJ1-1	TGTGCCAGCAGTTCGGACAGGAACACTGAAGCTTTCTTT	CASSSDRNTEAFF
TRBV18	15	.	.	TRBJ2-7	TGTGCCAGTTCCGATTCCCACACATACCTGGGAGAGCAGTACTTC	CASSDSHTYLGEQYF
TRBV4-2	18	.	few	TRBJ2-3	TGTGCCAGCAGCCAAGACCCCCCCAATTGGATAGGCACAGATACGCAGTATTTT	CASSQDPPNWIGTDTQYF
TRBV19	17	TRBD2	.	TRBJ2-2	TGTGCCAGTAGTGGCAGACTAGCGGGAGTCGCGTCCGGGGAGCTGTTTTTT	CASSGRLAGVASGELFF
TRBV19	11	TRBD1	.	TRBJ2-1	TGTGCCAGTAGTAAGACAGGGGATTTGTTCTTC	CASSKTGDLFF
TRBV2	12	.	few	TRBJ2-1	TGTGCCAGCACCATTCGTGGGGATGGGCAGTTCTTC	CASTIRGDGQFF
TRBV15	16	TRBD1	once	TRBJ1-5	TGTGCCACCAGACGGATACAGGGGGCCAGCAATCAGCCCCAGCATTTT	CATRRIQGASNQPQHF
TRBV19	14	.	.	TRBJ2-3	TGTGCCAGTACTCAGGGTCAGGCGACAGATACGCAGTATTTT	CASTQGQATDTQYF
TRBV27	12	.	few	TRBJ1-4	TGTGCCAGCAGTTTCCTCTCAGGAAAACTGTTTTTT	CASSFLSGKLFF
TRBV13	20	TRBD1	.	TRBJ1-1	TGTGCCAGCAGCGGACCGGGACAGGGGGCTCTATTGTCGTATAACACTGAAGCTTTCTTT	CASSGPGQGALLSYNTEAFF
TRBV28	14	.	.	TRBJ2-1	TGTGCCAGCAGTCTCCCCCCGGGCGGCAATGAGCAGTTCTTC	CASSLPPGGNEQFF
TRBV19	17	.	many	TRBJ2-6	TGTGCCAGTAGTATTGGGGGGAGGTTCTCTGGGGCCAACGTCCTGACTTTC	CASSIGGRFSGANVLTF
TRBV5-6	17	.	once	TRBJ2-7	TGTGCCAGCAGCTTTGGTTTTGGGTCAGGGCAACTCTACGAGCAGTACTTC	CASSFGFGSGQLYEQYF
TRBV28	15	.	.	TRBJ2-7	TGTGCCAGCAGTTTGGCAGCGGCCAACTCCTACGAGCAGTACTTC	CASSLAAANSYEQYF
TRBV29-1	13	.	.	TRBJ2-1	TGCAGCGTTGATCGGAAGGGCAGCAATGAGCAGTTCTTC	CSVDRKGSNEQFF
TRBV6-5	13	.	.	TRBJ1-1	TGTGCCAGCAGTTATTGGGGAAACACTGAAGCTTTCTTT	CASSYWGNTEAFF
TRBV29-1	15	.	.	TRBJ2-2	TGCAGCGTTGAATCCGGGATTTCATCGTCCGGGGAGCTGTTTTTT	CSVESGISSSGELFF
TRBV28	15	TRBD2	few	TRBJ2-3	TGTGCCAGCATTACCCTGATAGCGGGAAGAGATACGCAGTATTTT	CASITLIAGRDTQYF
TRBV27	18	.	many	TRBJ1-1	TGTGCCAGCAGTCCCTCTCGGGCCCCTTGGGGTTTGAACACTGAAGCTTTCTTT	CASSPSRAPWGLNTEAFF
TRBV19	13	.	.	TRBJ2-3	TGTGCCAGTAATAAGGGTGGGACAGATACGCAGTATTTT	CASNKGGTDTQYF
TRBV7-2	17	TRBD2	.	TRBJ2-1	TGTGCCAGCAGAAAACCGGGACTAGCGGGAATGTCGGGTGAGCAGTTCTTC	CASRKPGLAGMSGEQFF
TRBV5-1	17	TRBD2	.	TRBJ2-5	TGCGCCAGCAGCTTGGCGGCTAGCGGGAGTACTCAAGAGACCCAGTACTTC	CASSLAASGSTQETQYF